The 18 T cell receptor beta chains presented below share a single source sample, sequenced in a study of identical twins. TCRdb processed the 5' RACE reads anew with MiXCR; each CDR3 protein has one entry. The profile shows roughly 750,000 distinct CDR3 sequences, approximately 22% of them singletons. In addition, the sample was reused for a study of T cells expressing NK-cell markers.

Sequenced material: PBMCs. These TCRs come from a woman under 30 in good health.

DNA for the CDR3: TGTGCCACCAGCAGAGGGAAGACCCTCGCGTTTAATGAAAAACTGTTTTTT. Translated: CATSRGKTLAFNEKLFF. The rearrangement links TRBV15 to TRBJ1-4; no firm D call. This CDR3 has 17 residues. The V gene's germline CDR1 is LNHNV and CDR2 YYDKDF (reference sequence). V dropped 1 base and J dropped 4 bases, with 16 bases sitting between them.

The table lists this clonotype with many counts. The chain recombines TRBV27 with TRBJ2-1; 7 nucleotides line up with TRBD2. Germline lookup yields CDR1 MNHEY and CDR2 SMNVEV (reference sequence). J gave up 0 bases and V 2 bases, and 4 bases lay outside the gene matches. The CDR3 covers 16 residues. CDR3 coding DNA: TGTGCCAGCAGTTTAGGGGAGGGAAACTCCTACAATGAGCAGTTCTTC. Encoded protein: CASSLGEGNSYNEQFF.

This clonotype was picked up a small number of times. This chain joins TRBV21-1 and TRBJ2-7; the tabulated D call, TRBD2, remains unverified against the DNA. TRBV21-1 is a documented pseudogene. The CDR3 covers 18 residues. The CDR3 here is CASSSRTSGKVLPYEQYF. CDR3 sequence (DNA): TGTGCCAGCAGCTCCCGGACTAGCGGGAAGGTTCTCCCCTACGAGCAGTACTTC.

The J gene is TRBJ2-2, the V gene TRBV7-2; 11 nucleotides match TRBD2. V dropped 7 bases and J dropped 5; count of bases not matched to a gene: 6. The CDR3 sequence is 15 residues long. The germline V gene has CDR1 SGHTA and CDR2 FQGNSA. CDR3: CASILLAGVTGELFF. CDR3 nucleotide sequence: TGTGCCAGCATCCTACTAGCGGGAGTTACCGGGGAGCTGTTTTTT.

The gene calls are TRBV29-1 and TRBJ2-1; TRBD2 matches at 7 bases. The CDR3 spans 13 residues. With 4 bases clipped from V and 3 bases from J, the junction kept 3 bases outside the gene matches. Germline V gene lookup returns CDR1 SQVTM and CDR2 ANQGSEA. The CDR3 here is CSVGLANYNEQFF. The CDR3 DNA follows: TGCAGCGTTGGACTAGCAAACTACAATGAGCAGTTCTTC.

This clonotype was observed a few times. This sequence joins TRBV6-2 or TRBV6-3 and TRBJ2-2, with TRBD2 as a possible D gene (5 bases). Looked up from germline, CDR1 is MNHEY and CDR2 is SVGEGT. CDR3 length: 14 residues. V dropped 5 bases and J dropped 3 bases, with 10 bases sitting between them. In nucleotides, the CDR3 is TGTGCCAGCAGTCTAGCTGCGCACACCGGGGAGCTGTTTTTT. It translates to CASSLAAHTGELFF.

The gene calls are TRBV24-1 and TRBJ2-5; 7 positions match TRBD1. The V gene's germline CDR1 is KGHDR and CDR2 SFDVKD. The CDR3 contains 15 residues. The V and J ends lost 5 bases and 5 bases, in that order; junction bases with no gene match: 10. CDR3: CATSGKTGEGETQYF. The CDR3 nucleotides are TGTGCCACCAGTGGTAAAACAGGGGAAGGCGAGACCCAGTACTTC.

The CDR3 coding sequence is TGCAGTGCCATTAGGGGAATAGAGACCCAGTACTTC. Translated: CSAIRGIETQYF. The chain uses TRBV20-1 and TRBJ2-5, with D possibly matching TRBD1 (5 bases). V was clipped by 6 bases and J by 4 bases, with 12 bases between them. The CDR3 runs to 12 residues. Germline lookup yields CDR1 DFQATT and CDR2 SNEGSKA (reference sequence).

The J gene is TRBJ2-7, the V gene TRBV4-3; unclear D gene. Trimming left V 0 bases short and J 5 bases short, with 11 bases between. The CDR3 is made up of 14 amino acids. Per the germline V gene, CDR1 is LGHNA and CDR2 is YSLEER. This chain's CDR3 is CASSQEGSRNEQYF. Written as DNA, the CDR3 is TGCGCCAGCAGCCAAGAGGGGTCTAGGAACGAGCAGTACTTC.

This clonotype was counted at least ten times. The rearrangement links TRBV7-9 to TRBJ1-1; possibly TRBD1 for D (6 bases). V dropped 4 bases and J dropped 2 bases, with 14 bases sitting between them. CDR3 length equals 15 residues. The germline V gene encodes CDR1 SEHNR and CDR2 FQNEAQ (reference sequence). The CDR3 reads CASSSHRVGNTEAFF. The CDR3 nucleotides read TGTGCCAGCAGCTCACACAGGGTGGGTAACACTGAAGCTTTCTTT.

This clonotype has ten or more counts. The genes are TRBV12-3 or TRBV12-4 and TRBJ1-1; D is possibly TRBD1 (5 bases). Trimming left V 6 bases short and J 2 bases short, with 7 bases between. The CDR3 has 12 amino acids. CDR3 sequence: CASRGANTEAFF. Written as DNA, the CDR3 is TGTGCCAGCAGAGGGGCCAACACTGAAGCTTTCTTT.

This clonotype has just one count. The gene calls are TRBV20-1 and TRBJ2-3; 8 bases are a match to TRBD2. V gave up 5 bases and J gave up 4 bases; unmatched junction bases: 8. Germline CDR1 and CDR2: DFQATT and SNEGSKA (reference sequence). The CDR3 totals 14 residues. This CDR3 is CSAPPFGGADTQYF. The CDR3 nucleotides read TGCAGTGCTCCCCCTTTCGGGGGGGCAGATACGCAGTATTTT.

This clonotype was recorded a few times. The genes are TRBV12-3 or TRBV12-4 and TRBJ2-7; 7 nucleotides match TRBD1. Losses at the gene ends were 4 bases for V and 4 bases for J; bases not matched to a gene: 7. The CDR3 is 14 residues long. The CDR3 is CASSSQGNGYEQYF. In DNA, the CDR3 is TGTGCCAGCAGTTCACAGGGGAATGGGTACGAGCAGTACTTC.

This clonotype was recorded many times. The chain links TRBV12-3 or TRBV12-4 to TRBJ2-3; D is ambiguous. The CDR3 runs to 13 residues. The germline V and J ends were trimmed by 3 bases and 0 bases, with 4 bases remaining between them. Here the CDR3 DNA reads TGTGCCAGCAGTTTTGTTAGCACAGATACGCAGTATTTT. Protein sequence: CASSFVSTDTQYF.

In DNA, the CDR3 is TGTGCCATCAGTGACCCCAGCGTACACATGAACACTGAAGCTTTCTTT. It is translated as CAISDPSVHMNTEAFF. V gene TRBV10-3 combines with J gene TRBJ1-1; D uncertain. There are 16 residues in the CDR3. Trimming took off 3 bases at V and 0 bases at J, with 14 bases between the two ends. Germline-derived CDR1 and CDR2 are ENHRY and SYGVKD.

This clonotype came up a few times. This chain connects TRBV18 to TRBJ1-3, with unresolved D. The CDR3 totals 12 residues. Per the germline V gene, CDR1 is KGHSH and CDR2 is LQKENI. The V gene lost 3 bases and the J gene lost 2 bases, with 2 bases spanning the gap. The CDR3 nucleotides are TGTGCCAGCTCACCGGCTGGAAACACCATATATTTT. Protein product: CASSPAGNTIYF.

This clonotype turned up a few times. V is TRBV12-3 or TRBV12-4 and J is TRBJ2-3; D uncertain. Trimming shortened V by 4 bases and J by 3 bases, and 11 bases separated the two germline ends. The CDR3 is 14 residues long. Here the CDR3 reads CASSSQRLTDTQYF. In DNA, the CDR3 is TGTGCCAGCAGTTCTCAACGTTTGACAGATACGCAGTATTTT.

The chain's CDR3 is CSARDSLTGDEQFF. CDR3 sequence (DNA): TGCAGTGCTAGGGACAGCTTAACTGGGGATGAGCAGTTCTTC. The V gene is TRBV20-1, the J gene TRBJ2-1; TRBD1 might be the D (6 bases). The CDR3 consists of 14 residues. Germline CDR1 reads DFQATT; CDR2 reads SNEGSKA (reference sequence). Trimming removed 3 bases at V and 8 bases at J, with 17 bases between.